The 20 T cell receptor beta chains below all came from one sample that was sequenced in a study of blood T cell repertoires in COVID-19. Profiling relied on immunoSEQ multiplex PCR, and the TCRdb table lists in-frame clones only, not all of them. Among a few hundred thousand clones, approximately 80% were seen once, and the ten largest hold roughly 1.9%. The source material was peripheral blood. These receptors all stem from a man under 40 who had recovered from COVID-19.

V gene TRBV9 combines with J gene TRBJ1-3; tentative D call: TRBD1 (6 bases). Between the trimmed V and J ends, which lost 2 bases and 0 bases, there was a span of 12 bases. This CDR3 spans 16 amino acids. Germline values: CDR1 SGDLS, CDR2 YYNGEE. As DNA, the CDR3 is TGTGCCAGCAGCGTTGGGGGCGACTACTCTGGAAACACCATATATTTT. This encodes CASSVGGDYSGNTIYF. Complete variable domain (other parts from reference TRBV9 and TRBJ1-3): DSGVTQTPKHLITATGQRVTLRCSPRSGDLSVYWYQQSLDQGLQFLIQYYNGEERAKGNILERFSAQQFPDLHSELNLSSLELGDSALYFCASSVGGDYSGNTIYFGEGSWLTVV.

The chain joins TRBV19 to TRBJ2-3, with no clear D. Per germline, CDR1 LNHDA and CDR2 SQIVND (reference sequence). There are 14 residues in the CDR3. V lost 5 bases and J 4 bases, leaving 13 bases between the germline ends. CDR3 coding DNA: TGTGCCAGTAGTGTTGGCCGTCCTCCAGATACGCAGTATTTT. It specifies CASSVGRPPDTQYF.

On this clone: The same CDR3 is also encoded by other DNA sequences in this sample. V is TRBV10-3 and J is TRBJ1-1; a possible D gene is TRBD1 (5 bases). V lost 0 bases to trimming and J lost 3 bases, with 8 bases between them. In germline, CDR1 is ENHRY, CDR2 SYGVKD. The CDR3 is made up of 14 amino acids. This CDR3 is CAISESTGHTEAFF. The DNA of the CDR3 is TGTGCCATCAGTGAGTCTACAGGCCACACTGAAGCTTTCTTT.

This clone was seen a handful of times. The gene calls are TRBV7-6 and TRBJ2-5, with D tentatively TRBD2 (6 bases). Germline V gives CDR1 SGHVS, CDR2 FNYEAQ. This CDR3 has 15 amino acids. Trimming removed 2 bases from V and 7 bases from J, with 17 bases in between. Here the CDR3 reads CASSLKGGESGTQYF. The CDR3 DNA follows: TGTGCCAGCAGCTTAAAGGGCGGGGAAAGCGGGACCCAGTACTTC.

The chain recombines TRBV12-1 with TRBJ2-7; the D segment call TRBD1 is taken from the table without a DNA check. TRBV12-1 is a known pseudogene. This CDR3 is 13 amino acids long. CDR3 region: CASSFETGSEQYV. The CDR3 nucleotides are TGTGCCAGCAGCTTTGAAACAGGGTCCGAGCAGTACGTC.

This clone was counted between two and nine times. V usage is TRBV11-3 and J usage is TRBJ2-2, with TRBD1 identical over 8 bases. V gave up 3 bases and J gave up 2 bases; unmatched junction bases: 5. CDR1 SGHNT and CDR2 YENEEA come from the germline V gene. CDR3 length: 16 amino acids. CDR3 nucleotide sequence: TGTGCCAGCAGCTTGACCGGGACAGGAAACACCGGGGAGCTGTTTTTT. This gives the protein CASSLTGTGNTGELFF. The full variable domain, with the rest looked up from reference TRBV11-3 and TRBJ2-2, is EAGVVQSPRYKIIEKKQPVAFWCNPISGHNTLYWYLQNLGQGPELLIRYENEEAVDDSQLPKDRFSAERLKGVDSTLKIQPAELGDSAVYLCASSLTGTGNTGELFFGEGSRLTVL.

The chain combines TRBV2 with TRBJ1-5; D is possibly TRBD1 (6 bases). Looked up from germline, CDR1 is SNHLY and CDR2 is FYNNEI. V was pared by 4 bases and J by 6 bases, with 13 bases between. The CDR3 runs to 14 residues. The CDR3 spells CASSVVGGGQPQHF. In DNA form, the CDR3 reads TGTGCCAGCAGTGTGGTTGGGGGCGGTCAGCCCCAGCATTTT. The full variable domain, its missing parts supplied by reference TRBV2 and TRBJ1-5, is EPEVTQTPSHQVTQMGQEVILRCVPISNHLYFYWYRQILGQKVEFLVSFYNNEISEKSEIFDDQFSVERPDGSNFTLKIRSTKLEDSAMYFCASSVVGGGQPQHFGDGTRLSIL.

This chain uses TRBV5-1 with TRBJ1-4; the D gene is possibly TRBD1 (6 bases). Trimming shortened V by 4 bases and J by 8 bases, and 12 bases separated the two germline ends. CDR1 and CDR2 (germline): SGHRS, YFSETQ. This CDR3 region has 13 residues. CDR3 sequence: CASSGTGTEKLFF. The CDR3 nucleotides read TGCGCCAGCAGCGGAACAGGGACAGAAAAACTGTTTTTT.

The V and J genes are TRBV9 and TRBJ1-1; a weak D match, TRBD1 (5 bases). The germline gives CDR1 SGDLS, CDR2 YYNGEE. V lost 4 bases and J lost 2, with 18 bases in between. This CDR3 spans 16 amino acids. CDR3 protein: CASSPQGSPINTEAFF. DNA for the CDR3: TGTGCCAGCAGCCCGCAGGGTAGCCCCATTAACACTGAAGCTTTCTTT. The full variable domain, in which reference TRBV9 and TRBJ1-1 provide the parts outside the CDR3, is DSGVTQTPKHLITATGQRVTLRCSPRSGDLSVYWYQQSLDQGLQFLIQYYNGEERAKGNILERFSAQQFPDLHSELNLSSLELGDSALYFCASSPQGSPINTEAFFGQGTRLTVV.

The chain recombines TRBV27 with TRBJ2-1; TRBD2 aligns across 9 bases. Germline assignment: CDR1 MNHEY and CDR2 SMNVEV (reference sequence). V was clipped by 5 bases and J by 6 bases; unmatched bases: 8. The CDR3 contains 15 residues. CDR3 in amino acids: CASSPSGGPLNEQFF. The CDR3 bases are TGTGCCAGCAGTCCGAGCGGGGGGCCTCTCAATGAGCAGTTCTTC.

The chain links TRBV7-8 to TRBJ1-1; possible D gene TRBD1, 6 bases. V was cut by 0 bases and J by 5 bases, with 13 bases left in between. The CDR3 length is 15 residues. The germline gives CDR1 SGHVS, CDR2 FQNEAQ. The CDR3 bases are TGTGCCAGCAGCTTAGCGGGGGCTAAGGGGACTGAAGCTTTCTTT. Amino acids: CASSLAGAKGTEAFF.

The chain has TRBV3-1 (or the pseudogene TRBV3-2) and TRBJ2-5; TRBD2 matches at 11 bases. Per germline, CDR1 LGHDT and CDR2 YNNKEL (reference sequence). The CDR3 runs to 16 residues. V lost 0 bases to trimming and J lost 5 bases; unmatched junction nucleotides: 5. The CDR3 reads CASSQDISGGAETQYF. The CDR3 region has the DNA TGTGCCAGCAGCCAAGATATTAGCGGGGGGGCGGAGACCCAGTACTTC.

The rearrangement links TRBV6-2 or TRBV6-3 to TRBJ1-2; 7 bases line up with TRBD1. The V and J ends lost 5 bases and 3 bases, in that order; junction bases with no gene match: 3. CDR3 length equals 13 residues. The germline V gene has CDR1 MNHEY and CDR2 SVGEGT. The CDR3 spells CASSRGRDYGYTF. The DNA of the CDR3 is TGTGCCAGCAGTAGGGGGCGCGACTATGGCTACACCTTC.

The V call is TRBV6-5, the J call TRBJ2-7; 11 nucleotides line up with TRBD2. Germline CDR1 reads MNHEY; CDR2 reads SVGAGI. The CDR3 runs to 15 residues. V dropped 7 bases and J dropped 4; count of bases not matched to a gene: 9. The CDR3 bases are TGTGCCAGCAAGCTTAGCGGGGGGGCCTCGTACGAGCAGTACTTC. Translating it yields CASKLSGGASYEQYF.

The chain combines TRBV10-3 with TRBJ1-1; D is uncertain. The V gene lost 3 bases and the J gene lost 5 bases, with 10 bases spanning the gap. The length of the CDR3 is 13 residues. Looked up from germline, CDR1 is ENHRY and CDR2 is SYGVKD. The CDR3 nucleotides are TGTGCCATCAGTGACGGGGATGAAACTGAAGCTTTCTTT. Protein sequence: CAISDGDETEAFF.

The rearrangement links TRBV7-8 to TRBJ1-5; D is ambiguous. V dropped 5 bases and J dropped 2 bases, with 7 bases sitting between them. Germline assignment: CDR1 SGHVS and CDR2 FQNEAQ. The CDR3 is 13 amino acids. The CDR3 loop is CASSNIRNQPQHF. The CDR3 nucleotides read TGTGCCAGCAGCAACATCCGCAATCAGCCCCAGCATTTT. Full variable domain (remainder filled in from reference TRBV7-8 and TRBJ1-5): GAGVSQSPRYKVAKRGQDVALRCDPISGHVSLFWYQQALGQGPEFLTYFQNEAQLDKSGLPSDRFFAERPEGSVSTLKIQRTQQEDSAVYLCASSNIRNQPQHFGDGTRLSIL.

CDR3: CASEPLGRAGSNEQFF. The CDR3 DNA reads as TGTGCCAGTGAACCCCTTGGCAGGGCCGGCAGCAATGAGCAGTTCTTC. The chain couples TRBV19 to TRBJ2-1; perhaps TRBD1 as D (5 bases). This CDR3 is 16 amino acids long. V was pared by 8 bases and J by 6 bases, with 23 bases between. Per the germline V gene, CDR1 is LNHDA and CDR2 is SQIVND (reference sequence).

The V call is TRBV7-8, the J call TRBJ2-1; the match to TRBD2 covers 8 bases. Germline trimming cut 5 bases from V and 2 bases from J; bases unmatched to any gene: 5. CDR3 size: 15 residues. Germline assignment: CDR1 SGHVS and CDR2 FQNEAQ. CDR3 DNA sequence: TGTGCCAGCAGCCCAAGTAGCGGGGCCTACAATGAGCAGTTCTTC. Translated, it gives CASSPSSGAYNEQFF.

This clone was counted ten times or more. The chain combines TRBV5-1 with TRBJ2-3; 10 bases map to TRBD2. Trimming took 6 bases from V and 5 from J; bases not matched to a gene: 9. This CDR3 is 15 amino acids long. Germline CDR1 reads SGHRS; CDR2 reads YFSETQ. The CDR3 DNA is TGCGCCAGCATGAGGGCTAGCGGGGGAAGAGATACGCAGTATTTT. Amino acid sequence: CASMRASGGRDTQYF.

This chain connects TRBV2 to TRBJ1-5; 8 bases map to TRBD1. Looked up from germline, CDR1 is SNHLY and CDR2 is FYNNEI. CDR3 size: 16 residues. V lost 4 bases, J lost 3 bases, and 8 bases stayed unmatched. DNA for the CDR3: TGTGCCAGCAGTGCGGACAGGGTAGAATTCAATCAGCCCCAGCATTTT. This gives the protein CASSADRVEFNQPQHF.